Listed here are 5 T cell receptor beta chains from one sample, sequenced in a study of breast tumors, draining lymph nodes, adjacent tissues (dated by TCRdb to about 2016). The library was produced with multiplex PCR. Sequenced using an Illumina HiSeq 2000. TCRdb itself trimmed the public reads at Q25 with fastp, ran MiXCR and retained productive beta chains. Each entry merges the rows of one CDR3 protein and shows their most common DNA and genes. The sample has 70,000 or so distinct CDR3 sequences on record, around 43% of them singletons. Approximately 8.7% of the sample belongs to the ten largest clones. Sequencing was done on a sample of breast tumor tissue. The receptors here all came from a female donor with breast cancer. Some clones in this sample may be carry-over from other donors' samples.

Notes on this clonotype: Lacking the conserved final phenylalanine or tryptophan, this CDR3 likely reflects a read error. V usage is TRBV7-9 and J usage is TRBJ2-5; tentative D call: TRBD2 (5 bases). The CDR3 runs 14 residues. Per germline, CDR1 SEHNR and CDR2 FQNEAQ (reference sequence). The CDR3 DNA is TGTGCCAGCAGCTTAGGACCGAGGGAAGAGGCCCAGTACCTC. Translation gives CASSLGPREEAQYL.

In its sample, this clonotype was seen once. The J gene is TRBJ2-2, the V gene TRBV24-1; D might be TRBD2 (5 bases). Germline V gene data show CDR1 as KGHDR and CDR2 as SFDVKD. Between the trimmed V and J ends, which lost 11 bases and 5 bases, there was a span of 17 bases. This CDR3 is 14 amino acids long. CDR3 bases: TGTGCCAGCAGCGTGGTCAGAGGGACCGGGGAGCTGTTTTTT. Encoded protein: CASSVVRGTGELFF.

The chain recombines TRBV20-1 with TRBJ1-4, with D possibly being TRBD1 (5 bases). Germline CDR1 DFQATT, CDR2 SNEGSKA (reference sequence). The CDR3 is made up of 14 amino acids. Trimming removed 4 bases from V and 3 bases from J, with 12 bases in between. The CDR3 nucleotides read TGCAGTGCTATAGCGGGGGGACCTAATGAAAAACTGTTTTTT. It encodes CSAIAGGPNEKLFF.

The chain recombines TRBV25-1 with TRBJ1-2, with 9 bases that match TRBD1. The CDR3 sequence is 14 residues long. V shed 6 bases and J 7 bases; nucleotides not matched to a gene: 9. The germline gives CDR1 MGHDK, CDR2 SYGVNS. CDR3: CASRQTGQGSGYTF. DNA for the CDR3: TGTGCCAGCAGACAAACGGGACAGGGAAGTGGCTACACCTTC.

V usage is TRBV5-1 and J usage is TRBJ1-2, with 9 bases identical to TRBD1. From germline, CDR1 is SGHRS and CDR2 YFSETQ. With V trimmed by 6 bases and J by 6 bases, 15 bases remained unmatched. The CDR3 spans 16 residues. The CDR3 protein is CASTRQGVGGRDGYTF. CDR3 coding DNA: TGCGCCAGCACCCGACAGGGGGTCGGAGGCCGGGATGGCTACACCTTC.